These T cell receptor beta chains were read from a single sample in a study of T cell responses to AZD1222 COVID-19 vaccine. The protocol was immunoSEQ multiplex PCR, while the TCRdb copy is restricted to in-frame clones and leaves out a portion. The data show 130,000 to 150,000 clones, about nine tenths seen once. The specimen was peripheral blood, collected on day 0 of AZD1222 vaccination. These receptor sequences come from an adult in good health. Each CDR3 is given with its conserved first and last residue. A D gene is named only where the DNA matches it firmly. Clone size, where shown, is once, few, many, or a class for clones that have expanded.

cdr3_aa cdr3_nt v_call d_call clone_size j_call
CASSPRTGSGNTIYF TGTGCCAGCAGCCCTCGGACAGGCTCTGGAAACACCATATATTTT TRBV9 TRBD1 . TRBJ1-3
CASSLAGARETQYF TGTGCCAGCAGCTTGGCAGGGGCGCGAGAGACCCAGTACTTC TRBV5-5 . . TRBJ2-5
CASTGTEPPHGYTF TGTGCCTCGACGGGGACAGAGCCGCCTCATGGCTACACCTTC TRBV6-5 TRBD1 . TRBJ1-2
CASSHPGQTNTEAFF TGCGCCAGCAGCCATCCGGGACAGACGAACACTGAAGCTTTCTTT TRBV4-3 TRBD1 . TRBJ1-1
CASSPQVTQEQYF TGTGCCAGCAGCCCCCAGGTAACGCAAGAGCAGTACTTC TRBV3-1/TRBV3-2 . . TRBJ2-7
CASRWDSATNEKLFF TGTGCCAGCAGGTGGGACAGTGCAACTAATGAAAAACTGTTTTTT TRBV7-2 TRBD1 . TRBJ1-4
CASQQRSSYNEQFF TGTGCCAGCCAACAGAGAAGCTCCTACAATGAGCAGTTCTTC TRBV2 . . TRBJ2-1
CASSLARQKGGYTF TGTGCCAGCAGCTTAGCACGACAGAAAGGCGGCTACACCTTC TRBV7-2 . . TRBJ1-2
CASSVDLGNDNYGYTF TGTGCCAGCAGCGTAGACCTGGGTAATGATAACTATGGCTACACCTTC TRBV9 . . TRBJ1-2
CSVVGTDLGGNEKLFF TGCAGCGTTGTCGGGACCGACCTAGGGGGCAATGAAAAACTGTTTTTT TRBV29-1 TRBD1 . TRBJ1-4
CASQFRGEKLFF TGTGCCAGCCAATTTAGGGGTGAAAAACTGTTTTTT TRBV28 . . TRBJ1-4
CASSRRQGAEAFF TGTGCCAGCAGCCGAAGACAGGGCGCTGAAGCTTTCTTT TRBV3-1/TRBV3-2 TRBD1 . TRBJ1-1
CAWSVGGDVGYTF TGTGCCTGGAGTGTGGGGGGGGACGTTGGCTACACCTTC TRBV30 . few TRBJ1-2
CASSSRTGNTGELFF TGCGCCAGCAGCTCGAGGACAGGGAACACCGGGGAGCTGTTTTTT TRBV5-1 TRBD1 . TRBJ2-2
CASSFGTSGGNTEAFF TGTGCCAGCTCGTTCGGGACTAGCGGGGGGAACACTGAAGCTTTCTTT TRBV18 . . TRBJ1-1
CSVELLDREGVSGGYEQYF TGCAGCGTTGAGCTACTCGACAGGGAAGGGGTTAGCGGGGGCTACGAGCAGTACTTC TRBV29-1 TRBD2 . TRBJ2-7
CASSERGTSKSTDTQYF TGTGCCAGCAGCGAGCGCGGGACTAGCAAGAGCACAGATACGCAGTATTTT TRBV7-2 TRBD2 few TRBJ2-3
CASSPLGTGETEAFF TGTGCCAGCTCACCACTAGGGACAGGGGAGACTGAAGCTTTCTTT TRBV18 TRBD1 . TRBJ1-1
CASRPRGPRTEAFF TGTGCCAGCAGGCCCAGAGGGCCACGTACTGAAGCTTTCTTT TRBV2 . . TRBJ1-1
CASSLGPGNTEAFF TGCGCCAGCAGCTTGGGGCCGGGGAACACTGAAGCTTTCTTT TRBV5-1 . . TRBJ1-1
CASSLGTGPGNTEAFF TGTGCCAGCAGCTTGGGCACGGGGCCCGGGAACACTGAAGCTTTCTTT TRBV5-4 . once TRBJ1-1
CATGQGLNQPQHF TGTGCCACCGGACAGGGGCTCAATCAGCCCCAGCATTTT TRBV2 TRBD1 . TRBJ1-5
CASSYAGGSQPQHF TGTGCCAGCAGTTATGCGGGCGGGAGCCAGCCCCAGCATTTT TRBV7-9 . . TRBJ1-5
CASSKNLDRYQPQHF TGTGCCAGCAGCAAAAATCTGGACAGATATCAGCCCCAGCATTTT TRBV11-2 . . TRBJ1-5
CASSELGSGNTIYF TGTGCCAGCAGTGAATTGGGCTCTGGAAACACCATATATTTT TRBV2 . . TRBJ1-3